This T cell receptor (beta chain) was identified during a study of CD8+CD57+ T cells in acquired aplastic anemia. About the study: Sorted CD4+ plus CD8+ cells gave DNA averaging roughly 2.9 ug. Study-level findings and limits: Around 27 sequences, all CD8+ CDR3, were shared between patients and controls. With respect to CD8+ Simpson's diversity, patients and controls did not differ significantly.

According to the study, genomic DNA was the template for TCR beta VDJ and CDR3 profiling. In TCRdb, the reads were re-called with MiXCR into one record per CDR3 protein. The data contain about 270,000 distinct CDR3 sequences, around 60% of them seen just once; the ten biggest clones take up 6.5% to 10%. A remark on this clonotype: Its antigen remains unknown.

This CDR3 is 13 amino acids long. Germline CDR1 is SGDLS and CDR2 is YYNGEE. V was trimmed by 2 bases and J by 4 bases, leaving 7 bases between them. The chain carries TRBV9 and TRBJ2-1; D may be TRBD1 (5 bases). The sample was sorted CD4+, CD8+, or CD8+CD57+ T cells (not recorded which) from PBMCs. The sequence derives from a human donor with severe aplastic anemia or a healthy control (not recorded which). The CDR3 sequence is CASSVTGYNEQFF. DNA for the CDR3: TGTGCCAGCAGCGTCACAGGATACAATGAGCAGTTCTTC.